This T cell receptor (beta chain) was recorded in a study of radiotherapy plus CTLA-4 blockade in lung cancer. Germline loops: CDR1 MGHRA, CDR2 YSYEKL. The CDR3 is 14 residues long. Trimming left V 3 bases short and J 7 bases short, with 13 bases between. Some clones are missing from TCRdb's copy, which holds only in-frame ones; the method was immunoSEQ multiplex PCR. The sample consists of fewer than 100,000 clones, roughly four fifths of them appearing once. Sequenced here: peripheral blood, sampled from a patient treated with radiotherapy plus ipilimumab. The TCR comes from a human donor with non-small cell lung cancer who had stable disease on radiotherapy plus ipilimumab. The gene calls are TRBV4-1 and TRBJ2-4, with D perhaps matching TRBD2 (6 bases). The CDR3 DNA is TGCGCCAGCAGCCAGCTTTATGGAGGGAACATTCAGTACTTC. This gives the protein CASSQLYGGNIQYF.